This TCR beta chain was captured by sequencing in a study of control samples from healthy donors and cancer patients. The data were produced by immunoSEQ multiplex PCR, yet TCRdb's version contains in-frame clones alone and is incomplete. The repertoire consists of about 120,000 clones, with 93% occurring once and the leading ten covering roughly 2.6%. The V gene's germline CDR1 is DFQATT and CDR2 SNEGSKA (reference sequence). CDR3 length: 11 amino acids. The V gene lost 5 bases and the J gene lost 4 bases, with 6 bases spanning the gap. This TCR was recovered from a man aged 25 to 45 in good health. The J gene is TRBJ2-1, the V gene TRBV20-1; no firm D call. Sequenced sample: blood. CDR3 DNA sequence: TGCAGTGCTCCCCGGTACAATGAGCAGTTCTTC. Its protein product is CSAPRYNEQFF.